The T cell receptor (beta chain) under discussion was sequenced for a study of T cells in Graves' hyperthyroidism and ophthalmopathy (dated by TCRdb to about 2019). In terms of the full investigation: Peripheral blood samples were taken at initial diagnosis, before any treatment was given. To identify distinguishing TCR V-J signatures, a discovery cohort of 95 to 100 patients was used, comprising under 45 with Graves' ophthalmopathy and some 57 with stable Graves' hyperthyroidism. Prospective prediction of ophthalmopathy was tested in an independent validation cohort consisting of 18 to 20 hyperthyroidism patients and approximately 16 patients who later progressed to ophthalmopathy. The roughly 94 discovery patients were randomly divided into training and test sets at a 7:3 ratio. In roughly six Graves' hyperthyroidism patients, the study also compared T-cell repertoires from thyroid tissue with T-cell repertoires from blood. Once sampling was done, hyperthyroidism patients were given methimazole at a starting dose of 30 mg daily, whereas ophthalmopathy patients were given high-dose intravenous methylprednisolone. According to the paper, TCR Vbeta CDR3 sequencing was carried out on 135 peripheral blood samples, which came from fewer than 50 ophthalmopathy, 75 to 80 hyperthyroidism and some 17 progressor patients. The study at large found these results: In validation, the model predicted progression to ophthalmopathy a median of about 6 months before onset, with 70% to 71% sensitivity and around 76% specificity. Sample size was not statistically predetermined, and blinding of investigators to group allocation was not performed. Ophthalmopathy was separated from stable hyperthyroidism by a 13 V-J signature model, with just over 85% sensitivity and just over 81% specificity obtained in cross-validation and 80%/75% obtained in testing. Blood samples also contained most of the expanded thyroid clonotypes (frequency above 0.001), which suggests that blood repertoires may reflect thyroid immune responses.

This clonotype was recorded at least ten times. Its cognate antigen has yet to be identified. There are no base qualities to consult, and no much larger clone falls within one base. There are 13 amino acids in the CDR3, from cysteine to phenylalanine inclusive. The kept DNA is CDR3 alone, 39 bases in frame from the first base. As encoded in the germline V gene, CDR1 is MDHEN while CDR2 is SYDVKM. V sheds 7 bases and J sheds 6 bases, leaving 12 bases between their ends. TCR beta CDR3 regions were amplified from RNA transcripts. For the first round of RT-PCR on the TCR CDR3, the HTBI primer set was used together with the Qiagen OneStep RT-PCR kit. The libraries were constructed in a second round of multiplex PCR and then size-selected and purified. Paired-end sequencing of the libraries was performed with 100 bp reads on an Illumina HiSeq2000. In the source study's methods: Raw data were processed with SOAPnuke, discarding reads with adapters, uncalled bases, mean Phred below 15, or no exact constant-primer or identifier match. COPE v1.2.5 was used to merge the high-quality paired reads, and each unique nucleotide sequence was defined as a clonotype. Clonotypes were aligned to IMGT TRBV, TRBD and TRBJ reference segments using MiTCR v1.1. The analysis included only V-J combinations with a frequency above 0.0001, which together covered 98% to 99.2% of the repertoires. A TCS score was defined as the ratio between F50 (clonal expansion) and ExV (chaos), using BLOSUM62-based TCRdist between CDR3 peptides within each V-J. Welch's t-statistics and random forest reduced approximately 520 V-J features to some 14, which were used in a naive Bayes classifier (R e1071). TCRdb applied fastp at Q25 and MiXCR to the public reads, then kept only in-frame beta chains. Each CDR3 protein gets just one entry, which takes the most common genes and DNA from the rows behind it. These V and J calls are TCRdb output, not the study's own analysis. Present in this sample are about 290,000 distinct CDR3 sequences, about 14% of which were seen just once. The ten most abundant clones make up almost 8% of the sample.

Hyperthyroidism patients were newly diagnosed, with disease duration under 2 months, and aged 18 to 65 years. Patients with uncontrolled infections, other autoimmune diseases, pregnancy or lactation were excluded. Diagnoses were based on clinical symptoms, serum thyroxine and TRAb, thyroid ultrasound and orbital computed tomography. Blood from progressor patients was collected at the time of first diagnosis with hyperthyroidism, before any ophthalmopathy symptoms had appeared. PBMCs were isolated from about 9.2 ml of fresh peripheral blood by Ficoll-Paque density gradient centrifugation. Progressor patients were initially diagnosed with Graves' hyperthyroidism and developed ophthalmopathy during follow-up. Trizol reagent was used to extract total RNA, and RNA quality was then checked on an Agilent 2100 Bioanalyzer.

This receptor chain uses TRBV28 and TRBJ1-4; TRBD1 is a possible D gene, resting on 5 matching bases. Sequences were obtained from blood. The sequence was obtained from a woman in her 30s with Graves' hyperthyroidism that later progressed to Graves' ophthalmopathy. The CDR3 in this case is CASMGSGYEKLFF. The nucleotide sequence reads TGTGCCAGCATGGGCTCAGGGTATGAAAAACTGTTTTTT.